The 13 T cell receptor beta chains given below trace back to one sample, sequenced in a study of T-cell memory formation after mild COVID-19. MiXCR, run by TCRdb on the 5' RACE reads, gives a single entry per CDR3 protein. The sample carries 350,000 to 450,000 distinct CDR3 sequences, approximately 25% recorded once. Sequencing input: PBMCs or a T cell subset sorted from them (not recorded which). These receptors were collected from an adult woman who had mild COVID-19 (a few samples of this study predate the infection). Cell type and time point are not known.

V usage is TRBV29-1 and J usage is TRBJ2-7, with a weak D call TRBD2 (6 bases). The CDR3 has 10 amino acids. Trimming removed 6 bases at V and 11 bases at J, with 14 bases between. Germline CDR1 and CDR2: SQVTM and ANQGSEA. CDR3 residues: CSVLREDEYF. The CDR3 bases are TGCAGCGTGTTGCGGGAAGACGAGTACTTC.

The chain couples TRBV10-2 to TRBJ1-2; maybe TRBD1 (5 bases). Per the germline V gene, CDR1 is WSHSY and CDR2 is SAAADI. Trimming shortened V by 3 bases and J by 4 bases, and 21 bases separated the two germline ends. The CDR3 is made up of 17 amino acids. The CDR3 region has the DNA TGCGCCAGCAGTGAACGGGGACCTAGCGAGATCAGCTATGGCTACACCTTC. This encodes CASSERGPSEISYGYTF.

This clonotype appeared a few times. The chain is built from TRBV4-3 and TRBJ2-1; 14 bases match TRBD2. Losses at the gene ends were 3 bases for V and 9 bases for J; bases not matched to a gene: 10. The length of the CDR3 is 17 residues. CDR1 is LGHNA and CDR2 is YSLEER in the germline V gene. The CDR3 sequence: CASSQITGLAGESEQFF. The CDR3 DNA reads TGCGCCAGCAGCCAGATCACGGGACTAGCGGGAGAGTCTGAGCAGTTCTTC.

The rearrangement uses TRBV19 and TRBJ2-3; D is undetermined. The germline V gene has CDR1 LNHDA and CDR2 SQIVND (reference sequence). CDR3 length: 13 amino acids. V was shortened by 2 bases and J by 3 bases, with 6 bases between the two germline ends. The CDR3 loop is CASSIRVTDTQYF. DNA for the CDR3: TGTGCCAGTAGTATACGGGTTACAGATACGCAGTATTTT.

The V and J genes are TRBV20-1 and TRBJ2-7, with 7 positions matching TRBD1. The CDR3 totals 14 residues. The ends lost 4 bases at V and 1 base at J; junction bases unmatched: 7. Per germline, CDR1 DFQATT and CDR2 SNEGSKA (reference sequence). The CDR3 region is CSAKRQGLSYEQYF. The CDR3 DNA sequence: TGCAGTGCTAAAAGACAGGGATTATCCTACGAGCAGTACTTC.

This clonotype was detected once. V gene TRBV15 combines with J gene TRBJ1-1; D remains unclear. Germline V gene lookup returns CDR1 LNHNV and CDR2 YYDKDF (reference sequence). V was trimmed by 8 bases and J by 2 bases, leaving 12 bases between them. CDR3 size: 13 residues. CDR3 DNA sequence: TGTGCCACCGGGTCTGGGGTAAACACTGAAGCTTTCTTT. Protein sequence: CATGSGVNTEAFF.

The sample holds a few counts of this clonotype. The chain is built from TRBV5-1 and TRBJ2-7; D may match TRBD1 or TRBD2 (5 bases each). The germline CDR1 and CDR2 sequences are SGHRS and YFSETQ. This CDR3 region has 16 residues. V was clipped by 0 bases and J by 3 bases, with 16 bases between them. The chain's CDR3 is CASSLAGRDLFYEQYF. The CDR3 DNA is TGCGCCAGCAGCTTGGCCGGACGGGACCTCTTCTACGAGCAGTACTTC. Combining the CDR3 with reference TRBV5-1 and TRBJ2-7 gives the whole variable domain KAGVTQTPRYLIKTRGQQVTLSCSPISGHRSVSWYQQTPGQGLQFLFEYFSETQRNKGNFPGRFSGRQFSNSRSEMNVSTLELGDSALYLCASSLAGRDLFYEQYFGPGTRLTVT.

CDR3 sequence: CAISETGLAADNEQFF. DNA for the CDR3: TGTGCCATCAGTGAAACAGGGCTAGCGGCAGACAATGAGCAGTTCTTC. V is TRBV10-3 and J is TRBJ2-1; the D gene is possibly TRBD2 (7 bases). Trimming took 3 bases from V and 5 from J, leaving 17 bases between them. The CDR3 has 16 amino acids. Germline values: CDR1 ENHRY, CDR2 SYGVKD.

CDR3 residues: CASSLMRGGTHSGANVLTF. As DNA, the CDR3 is TGTGCCAGCAGCTTAATGCGCGGGGGGACGCACTCTGGGGCCAACGTCCTGACTTTC. This chain connects TRBV11-2 to TRBJ2-6; 8 bases map to TRBD2. The CDR3 spans 19 residues. J gave up 0 bases and V 2 bases, and 9 bases lay outside the gene matches. CDR1 is SGHAT, CDR2 FQNNGV, per germline. The whole variable domain, filled in from reference TRBV11-2 and TRBJ2-6, reads EAGVAQSPRYKIIEKRQSVAFWCNPISGHATLYWYQQILGQGPKLLIQFQNNGVVDDSQLPKDRFSAERLKGVDSTLKIQPAKLEDSAVYLCASSLMRGGTHSGANVLTFGAGSRLTVL.

The CDR3 sequence: CASSIQDYNEQFF. The CDR3 nucleotides are TGTGCCAGCAGCATCCAGGACTACAATGAGCAGTTCTTC. The chain is built from TRBV11-2 and TRBJ2-1; no definite D call. Trimming stripped 5 bases from V and 3 bases from J, with 8 bases between. Germline V lookup: CDR1 SGHAT, CDR2 FQNNGV. The CDR3 has 13 amino acids. The variable domain in full, with the rest retrieved from reference TRBV11-2 and TRBJ2-1, is EAGVAQSPRYKIIEKRQSVAFWCNPISGHATLYWYQQILGQGPKLLIQFQNNGVVDDSQLPKDRFSAERLKGVDSTLKIQPAKLEDSAVYLCASSIQDYNEQFFGPGTRLTVL.

The V and J genes are TRBV12-3 or TRBV12-4 and TRBJ1-4, with 8 bases lining up with TRBD1. V lost 6 bases and J lost 6; bases outside the gene matches: 6. The CDR3 sequence is 14 residues long. DNA for the CDR3: TGTGCCAGCAGCCCGGACAGGGTTGATGAAAAACTGTTTTTT. Protein sequence: CASSPDRVDEKLFF.

This clonotype was recorded a few times. The chain employs TRBV5-1 and TRBJ2-1; D is undetermined. This CDR3 contains 12 residues. The V end lost 4 bases, the J end lost 5 bases, and 7 bases lay between the germline ends. The germline CDR1 and CDR2 sequences are SGHRS and YFSETQ. This chain's CDR3 is CASSELHNEQFF. The CDR3 DNA is TGCGCCAGCAGCGAACTACACAATGAGCAGTTCTTC. The full variable domain, rest sourced from reference TRBV5-1 and TRBJ2-1, is KAGVTQTPRYLIKTRGQQVTLSCSPISGHRSVSWYQQTPGQGLQFLFEYFSETQRNKGNFPGRFSGRQFSNSRSEMNVSTLELGDSALYLCASSELHNEQFFGPGTRLTVL.

Ten or more counts support this clonotype. The chain has TRBV28 and TRBJ1-6; no clear D gene. Trimming pared 7 bases from V and 12 bases from J, leaving 13 bases between. The CDR3 covers 12 residues. From germline, CDR1 is MDHEN and CDR2 SYDVKM. Written as DNA, the CDR3 is TGTGCCAGCACCGAAGGGATACGACCCCTCCACTTT. This translates into CASTEGIRPLHF.